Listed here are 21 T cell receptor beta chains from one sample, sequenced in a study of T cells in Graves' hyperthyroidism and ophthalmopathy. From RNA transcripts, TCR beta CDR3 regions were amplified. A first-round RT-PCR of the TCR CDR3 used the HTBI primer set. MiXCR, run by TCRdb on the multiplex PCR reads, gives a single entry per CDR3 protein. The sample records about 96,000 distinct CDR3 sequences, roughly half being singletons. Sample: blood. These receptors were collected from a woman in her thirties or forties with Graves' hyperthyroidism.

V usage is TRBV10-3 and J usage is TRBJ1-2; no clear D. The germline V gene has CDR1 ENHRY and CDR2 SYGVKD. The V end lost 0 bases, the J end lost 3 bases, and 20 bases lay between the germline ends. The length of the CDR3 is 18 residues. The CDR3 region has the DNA TGTGCCATCAGTGAGTCGAAAGGGTCCTACGAGCAGTACTATGGCTACACCTTC. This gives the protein CAISESKGSYEQYYGYTF.

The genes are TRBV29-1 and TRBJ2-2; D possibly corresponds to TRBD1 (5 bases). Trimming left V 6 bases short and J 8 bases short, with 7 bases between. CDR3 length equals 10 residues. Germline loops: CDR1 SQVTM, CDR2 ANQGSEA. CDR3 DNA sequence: TGCAGCGTGGGGCCGGGGGAGCTGTTTTTT. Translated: CSVGPGELFF.

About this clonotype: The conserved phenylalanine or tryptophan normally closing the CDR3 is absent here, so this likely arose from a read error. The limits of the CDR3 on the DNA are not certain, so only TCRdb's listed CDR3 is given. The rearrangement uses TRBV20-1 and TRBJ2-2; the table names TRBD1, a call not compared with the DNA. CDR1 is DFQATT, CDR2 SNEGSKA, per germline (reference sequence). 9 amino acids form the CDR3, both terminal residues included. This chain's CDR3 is CSAGTGLLN.

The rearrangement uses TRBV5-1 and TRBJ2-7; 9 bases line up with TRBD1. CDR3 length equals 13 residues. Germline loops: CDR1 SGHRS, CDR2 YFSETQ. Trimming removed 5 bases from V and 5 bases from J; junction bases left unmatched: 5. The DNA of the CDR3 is TGCGCCAGCAGACGGACAGGGGATCACGAGCAGTACTTC. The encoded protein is CASRRTGDHEQYF.

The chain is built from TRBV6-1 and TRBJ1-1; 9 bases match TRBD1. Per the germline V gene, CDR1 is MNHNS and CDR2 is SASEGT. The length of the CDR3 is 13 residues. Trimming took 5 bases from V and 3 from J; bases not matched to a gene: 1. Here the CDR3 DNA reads TGTGCCAGCAGTCGGGACAGGGACACTGAAGCTTTCTTT. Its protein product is CASSRDRDTEAFF.

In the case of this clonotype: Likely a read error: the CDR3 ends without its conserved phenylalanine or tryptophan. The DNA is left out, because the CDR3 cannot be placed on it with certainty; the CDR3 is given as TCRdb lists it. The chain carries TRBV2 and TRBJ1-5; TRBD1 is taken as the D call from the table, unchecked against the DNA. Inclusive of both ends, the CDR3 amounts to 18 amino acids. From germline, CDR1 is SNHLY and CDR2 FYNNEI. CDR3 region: CASRDQGTLLVAISPSMV.

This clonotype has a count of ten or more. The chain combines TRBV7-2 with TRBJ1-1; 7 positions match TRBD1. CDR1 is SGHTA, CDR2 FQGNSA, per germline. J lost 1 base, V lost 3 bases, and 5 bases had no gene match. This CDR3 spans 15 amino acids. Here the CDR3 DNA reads TGTGCCAGCAGCTTGACAGGGAATAGGAACACTGAAGCTTTCTTT. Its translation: CASSLTGNRNTEAFF.

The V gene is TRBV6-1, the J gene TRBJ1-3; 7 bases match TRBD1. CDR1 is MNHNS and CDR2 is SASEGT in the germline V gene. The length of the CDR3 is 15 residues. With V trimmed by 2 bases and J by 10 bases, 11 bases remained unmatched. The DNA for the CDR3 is TGTGCCAGCAGTGAACTCCTAGGGACAGCGGAGACCATATATTTT. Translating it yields CASSELLGTAETIYF.

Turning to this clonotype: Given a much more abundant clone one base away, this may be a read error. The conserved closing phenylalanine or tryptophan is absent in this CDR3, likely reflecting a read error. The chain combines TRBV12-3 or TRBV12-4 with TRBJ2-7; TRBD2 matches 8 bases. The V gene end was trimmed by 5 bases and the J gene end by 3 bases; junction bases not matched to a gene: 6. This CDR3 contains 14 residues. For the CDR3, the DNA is TGTGCCAGCAGTCCTTCGGGAGGGGGCTACGAGCAGTACCTC. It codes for CASSPSGGGYEQYL.

In nucleotides, the CDR3 is TGTGCCACCAGCCCCTGGGGGGGGCAACGCAATGAGCAGTTCTTC. This sequence encodes CATSPWGGQRNEQFF. This sequence joins TRBV15 and TRBJ2-1, with D tentatively TRBD2 (7 bases). Germline-derived CDR1 and CDR2 are LNHNV and YYDKDF (reference sequence). The V end lost 5 bases, the J end lost 6 bases, and 17 bases lay between the germline ends. The CDR3 loop spans 15 amino acids. Supplemented by reference TRBV15 and TRBJ2-1, the full variable domain reads DAMVIQNPRYQVTQFGKPVTLSCSQTLNHNVMYWYQQKSSQAPKLLFHYYDKDFNNEADTPDNFQSRRPNTSFCFLDIRSPGLGDTAMYLCATSPWGGQRNEQFFGPGTRLTVL.

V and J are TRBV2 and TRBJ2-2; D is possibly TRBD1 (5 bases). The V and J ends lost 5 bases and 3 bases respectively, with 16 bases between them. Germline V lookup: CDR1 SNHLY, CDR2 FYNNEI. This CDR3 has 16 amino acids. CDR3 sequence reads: CASSYGSGKDTGELFF. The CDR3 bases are TGTGCCAGCAGTTACGGGTCAGGGAAGGACACCGGGGAGCTGTTTTTT.

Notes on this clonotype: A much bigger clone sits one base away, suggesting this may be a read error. The CDR3 spells CAISYSGGSSGNTIYF. The CDR3 nucleotides are TGTGCCATCAGTTACTCCGGGGGTAGTTCTGGAAACACCATATATTTT. The rearrangement links TRBV6-5 to TRBJ1-3, with D perhaps matching TRBD1 (5 bases). The CDR3 totals 16 residues. Germline lookup yields CDR1 MNHEY and CDR2 SVGAGI.

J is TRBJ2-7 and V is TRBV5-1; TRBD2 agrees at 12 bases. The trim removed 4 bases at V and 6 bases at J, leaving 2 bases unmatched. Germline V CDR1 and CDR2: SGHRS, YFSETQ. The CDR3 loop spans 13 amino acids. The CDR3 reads CASSRLAGAEQYF. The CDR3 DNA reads TGCGCCAGCAGCAGACTAGCGGGAGCCGAGCAGTACTTC. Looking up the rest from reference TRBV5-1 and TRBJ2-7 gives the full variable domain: KAGVTQTPRYLIKTRGQQVTLSCSPISGHRSVSWYQQTPGQGLQFLFEYFSETQRNKGNFPGRFSGRQFSNSRSEMNVSTLELGDSALYLCASSRLAGAEQYFGPGTRLTVT.

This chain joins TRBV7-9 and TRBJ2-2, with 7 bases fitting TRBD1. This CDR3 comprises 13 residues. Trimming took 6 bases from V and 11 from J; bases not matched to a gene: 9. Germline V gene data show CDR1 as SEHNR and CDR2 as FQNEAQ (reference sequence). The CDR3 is CASRPTGLDELFF. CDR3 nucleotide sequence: TGTGCCAGCAGACCGACAGGGCTCGACGAGCTGTTTTTT.

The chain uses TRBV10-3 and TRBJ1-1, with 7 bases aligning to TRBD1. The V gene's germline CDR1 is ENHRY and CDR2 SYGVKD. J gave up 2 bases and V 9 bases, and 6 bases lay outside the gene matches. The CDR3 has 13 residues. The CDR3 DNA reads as TGTGCCATTCAAACAGGGGCTAACACTGAAGCTTTCTTT. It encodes CAIQTGANTEAFF.

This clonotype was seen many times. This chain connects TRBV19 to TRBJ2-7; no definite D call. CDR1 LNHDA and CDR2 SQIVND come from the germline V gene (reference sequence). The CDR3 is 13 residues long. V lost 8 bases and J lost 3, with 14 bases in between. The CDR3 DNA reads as TGTGCCAGTTCTGCCGGCAGTGACTACGAGCAGTACTTC. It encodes CASSAGSDYEQYF.

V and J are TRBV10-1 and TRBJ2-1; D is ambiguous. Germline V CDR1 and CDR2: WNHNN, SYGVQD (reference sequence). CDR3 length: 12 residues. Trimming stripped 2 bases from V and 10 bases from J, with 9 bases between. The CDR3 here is CASSETGQEQFF. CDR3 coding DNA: TGCGCCAGCAGTGAGACTGGTCAGGAGCAGTTCTTC.

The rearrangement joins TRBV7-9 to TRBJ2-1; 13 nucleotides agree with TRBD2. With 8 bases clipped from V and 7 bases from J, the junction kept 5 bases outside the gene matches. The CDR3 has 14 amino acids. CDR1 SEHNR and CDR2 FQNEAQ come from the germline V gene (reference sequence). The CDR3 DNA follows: TGTGCCAGCCTAGGACTAGCGGGAGTAAATGAGCAGTTCTTC. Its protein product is CASLGLAGVNEQFF. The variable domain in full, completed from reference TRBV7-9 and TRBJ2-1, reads DTGVSQNPRHKITKRGQNVTFRCDPISEHNRLYWYRQTLGQGPEFLTYFQNEAQLEKSRLLSDRFSAERPKGSFSTLEIQRTEQGDSAMYLCASLGLAGVNEQFFGPGTRLTVL.

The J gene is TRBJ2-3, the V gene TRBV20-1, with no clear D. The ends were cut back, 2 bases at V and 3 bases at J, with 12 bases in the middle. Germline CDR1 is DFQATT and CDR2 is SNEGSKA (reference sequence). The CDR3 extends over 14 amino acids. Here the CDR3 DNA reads TGCAGTGCTAGATGGTTCTCCTATACAGATACGCAGTATTTT. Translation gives CSARWFSYTDTQYF.

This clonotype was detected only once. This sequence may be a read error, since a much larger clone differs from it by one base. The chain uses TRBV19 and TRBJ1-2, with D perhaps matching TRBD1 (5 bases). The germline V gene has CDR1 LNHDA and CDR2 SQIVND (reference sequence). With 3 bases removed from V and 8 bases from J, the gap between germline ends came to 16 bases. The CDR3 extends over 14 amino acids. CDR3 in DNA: TGTGCCAGTAGTATGCCCGGGACTCATAGGGGCTACACCTTC. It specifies CASSMPGTHRGYTF.

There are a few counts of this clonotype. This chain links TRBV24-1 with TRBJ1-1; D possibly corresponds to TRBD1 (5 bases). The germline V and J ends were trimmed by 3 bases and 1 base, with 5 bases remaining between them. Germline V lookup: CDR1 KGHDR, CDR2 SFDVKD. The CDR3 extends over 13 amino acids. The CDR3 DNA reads TGTGCCACCAGTGATAGGGGGAACACTGAAGCTTTCTTT. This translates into CATSDRGNTEAFF.